This is a list of T cell receptor beta chains from one sample in a study of blood T cell repertoires in COVID-19. Clones were read by immunoSEQ multiplex PCR, and TCRdb kept only the in-frame ones, dropping some. The table lists 300,000 to 400,000 clones, approximately 90% of them singletons, with approximately 3.5% in the top ten. The specimen was peripheral blood. The receptors come from a woman aged 18-29 years who had recovered from COVID-19. Each CDR3 is given with its conserved first and last residue. Each record gives: V gene, J gene, clone size, D gene, CDR3 DNA, CDR3 protein. A D gene is named only where the DNA matches it firmly. Clone size is given for some rows only: seen once, a few or many times, or a class if the clone is expanded.

>TRBV28|TRBJ1-1|few|-
TGTGCCAGCAGTGGACAGTTTCCCACTGAAGCTTTCTTT
CASSGQFPTEAFF
>TRBV27|TRBJ1-5|-|-
TGTGCCAGCAGTTTAACCCCAGGGGTCCCAGGTGATCAGCCCCAGCATTTT
CASSLTPGVPGDQPQHF
>TRBV29-1|TRBJ2-3|once|-
TGCAGCGGCGGCACAGATACGCAGTATTTT
CSGGTDTQYF
>TRBV19|TRBJ1-2|-|TRBD1
TGTGCCAGTAGTACCCAACGAGGACAGGGGGTTTCGAAAGGCTACACCTTC
CASSTQRGQGVSKGYTF
>TRBV29-1|TRBJ1-1|many|-
TGCAGCGTCCTGAATGGGGAGGTGGCTTTCTTT
CSVLNGEVAFF
>TRBV6-2/TRBV6-3|TRBJ1-5|-|TRBD1
TGTGCCAGCAGCCACCGGGACAGCTATAGCAATCAGCCCCAGCATTTT
CASSHRDSYSNQPQHF
>TRBV24-1|TRBJ2-4|-|TRBD1
TGTGCCACCAGTGGGACAGGGAAAAACATTCAGTACTTC
CATSGTGKNIQYF
>TRBV3-1/TRBV3-2|TRBJ2-1|-|TRBD2
TGTGCCAGCAGCCATTGGAGCGGGAGTCGCTACAATGAGCAGTTCTTC
CASSHWSGSRYNEQFF
>TRBV15|TRBJ2-3|-|-
TGTGCCACCAGCAGAGGGCGGGGTAGCGGATCTACAGATACGCAGTATTTT
CATSRGRGSGSTDTQYF
>TRBV20-1|TRBJ1-5|-|-
TGCAGTGCTAGTGACGGGACACGTAGCAATCAGCCCCAGCATTTT
CSASDGTRSNQPQHF
>TRBV29-1|TRBJ1-2|-|-
TGCAGCGTTGAACCGCTCACAGGCTATGGCTACACCTTC
CSVEPLTGYGYTF
>TRBV5-1|TRBJ2-2|-|TRBD2
TGCGCCAGCAGCGCCGCTAGCGGGTCGAACACCGGGGAGCTGTTTTTT
CASSAASGSNTGELFF
>TRBV6-2/TRBV6-3|TRBJ2-1|-|-
TGTGCCAGCAGTTACTGGGCGGGGTCCTACAATGAGCAGTTCTTC
CASSYWAGSYNEQFF
>TRBV13|TRBJ1-3|-|-
TGTGCCAGCAGCTTACGGACAGCTGGAAACACCATATATTTT
CASSLRTAGNTIYF
>TRBV11-3|TRBJ2-1|-|TRBD2
TGTGCCAGCAGCTCGAGCGGGAGTGAGCAGTTCTTC
CASSSSGSEQFF
>TRBV11-2|TRBJ2-3|-|TRBD2
TGTGCCAGCAGCCCCGGGACTAGCGGGAGATGGGTAGATACGCAGTATTTT
CASSPGTSGRWVDTQYF
>TRBV27|TRBJ1-6|-|-
TGTGCCAGCAGTTCCAGTACACAGGGTTTTAATTCACCCCTCCACTTT
CASSSSTQGFNSPLHF
>TRBV7-2|TRBJ2-5|-|-
TGTGCCAGCAGCCCCCGACAGTCGTGGGAGACCCAGTACTTC
CASSPRQSWETQYF
>TRBV6-6|TRBJ2-4|-|TRBD2
TGTGCCAGCAGTCCCACGTTGGGTAGCGGGAGGGCTGGAGACATTCAGTACTTC
CASSPTLGSGRAGDIQYF
>TRBV5-1|TRBJ1-2|-|-
TGCGCCAGCAGCTTGGGACAGCAGATTAACTATGGCTACACCTTC
CASSLGQQINYGYTF
>TRBV2|TRBJ2-1|-|-
TGTGCCAGCAGTGAAGGGGGCCTCAATGAGCAGTTCTTC
CASSEGGLNEQFF
>TRBV5-6|TRBJ2-5|-|TRBD2
TGTGCCAGCAGCTTGGACCAGGGACTAGCGCTACAAGAGACCCAGTACTTC
CASSLDQGLALQETQYF
>TRBV11-2|TRBJ2-3|-|TRBD2
TGTGCCAGCAGCCTGAATATAGCGGGAGATCTCACAGATACGCAGTATTTT
CASSLNIAGDLTDTQYF
>TRBV6-2/TRBV6-3|TRBJ2-6|-|-
TGTGCCAGCAGTACCCGTTCGAGGGCCTTGGGGGCCAACGTCCTGACTTTC
CASSTRSRALGANVLTF